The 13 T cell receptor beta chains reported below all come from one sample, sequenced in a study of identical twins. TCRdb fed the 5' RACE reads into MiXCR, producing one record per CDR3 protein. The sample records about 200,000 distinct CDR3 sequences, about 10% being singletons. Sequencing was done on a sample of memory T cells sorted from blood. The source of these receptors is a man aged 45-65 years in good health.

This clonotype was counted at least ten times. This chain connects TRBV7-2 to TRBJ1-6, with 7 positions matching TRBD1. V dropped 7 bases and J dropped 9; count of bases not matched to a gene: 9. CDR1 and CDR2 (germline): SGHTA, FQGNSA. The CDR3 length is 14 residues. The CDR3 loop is CASNEGQLSSPLHF. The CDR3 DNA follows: TGTGCCAGCAACGAGGGACAGTTAAGTTCACCCCTCCACTTT.

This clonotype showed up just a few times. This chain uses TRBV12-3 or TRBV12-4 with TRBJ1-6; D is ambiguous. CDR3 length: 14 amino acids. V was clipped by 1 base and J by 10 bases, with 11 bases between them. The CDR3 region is CASSLGTPESPLHF. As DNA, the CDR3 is TGTGCCAGCAGTTTAGGAACCCCCGAATCACCCCTCCACTTT.

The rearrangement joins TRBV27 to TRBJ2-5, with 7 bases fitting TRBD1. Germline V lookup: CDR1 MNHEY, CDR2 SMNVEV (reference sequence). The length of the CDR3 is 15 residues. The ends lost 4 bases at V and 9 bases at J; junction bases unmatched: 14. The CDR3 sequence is CASSSQGQPPRSQYF. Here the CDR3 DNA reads TGTGCCAGCAGTTCCCAGGGACAGCCCCCAAGGTCCCAGTACTTC.

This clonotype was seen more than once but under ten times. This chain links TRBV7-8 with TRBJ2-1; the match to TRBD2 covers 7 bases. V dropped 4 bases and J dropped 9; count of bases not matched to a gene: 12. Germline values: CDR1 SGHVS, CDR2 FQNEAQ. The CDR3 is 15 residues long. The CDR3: CASSSRDYRSGEQFF. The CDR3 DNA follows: TGTGCCAGCAGCTCCCGGGACTACCGTTCCGGTGAGCAGTTCTTC.

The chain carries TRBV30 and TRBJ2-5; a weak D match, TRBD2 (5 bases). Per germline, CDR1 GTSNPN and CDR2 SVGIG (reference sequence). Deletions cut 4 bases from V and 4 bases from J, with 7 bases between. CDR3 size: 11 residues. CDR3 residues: CAWTSGETQYF. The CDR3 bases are TGTGCCTGGACCAGCGGAGAGACCCAGTACTTC.

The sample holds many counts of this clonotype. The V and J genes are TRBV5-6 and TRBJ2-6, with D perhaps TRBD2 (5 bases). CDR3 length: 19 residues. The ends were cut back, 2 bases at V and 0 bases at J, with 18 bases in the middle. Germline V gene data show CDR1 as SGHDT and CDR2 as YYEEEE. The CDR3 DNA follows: TGTGCCAGCAGCTTTGGTATAGACGGGGTCAGCTCTGGGGCCAACGTCCTGACTTTC. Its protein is CASSFGIDGVSSGANVLTF.

CDR3 protein: CAWSRGSGANVLTF. The CDR3 nucleotides read TGTGCCTGGAGTAGGGGGTCTGGGGCCAACGTCCTGACTTTC. V gene TRBV30 combines with J gene TRBJ2-6; a possible D gene is TRBD1 (6 bases). CDR1 and CDR2 (germline): GTSNPN, SVGIG (reference sequence). The CDR3 extends over 14 amino acids. The V and J ends lost 2 bases and 1 base respectively, with 6 bases between them.

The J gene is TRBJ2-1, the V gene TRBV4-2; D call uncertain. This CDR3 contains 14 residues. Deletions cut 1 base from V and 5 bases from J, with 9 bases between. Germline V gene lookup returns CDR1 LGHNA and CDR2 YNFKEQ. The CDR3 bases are TGTGCCAGCAGCCAAGGAGAAGTTGACAATGAGCAGTTCTTC. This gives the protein CASSQGEVDNEQFF.

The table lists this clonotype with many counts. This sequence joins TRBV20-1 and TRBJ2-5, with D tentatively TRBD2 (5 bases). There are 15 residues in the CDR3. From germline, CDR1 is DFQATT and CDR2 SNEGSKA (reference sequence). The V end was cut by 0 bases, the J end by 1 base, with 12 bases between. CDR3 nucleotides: TGCAGTGCTAGAGATGGAGGCGGCTCCCAAGAGACCCAGTACTTC. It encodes CSARDGGGSQETQYF.

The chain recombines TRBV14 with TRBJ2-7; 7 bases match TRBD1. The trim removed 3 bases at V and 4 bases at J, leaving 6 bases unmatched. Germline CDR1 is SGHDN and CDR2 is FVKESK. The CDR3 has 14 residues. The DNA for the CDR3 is TGTGCCAGCAGCCAGCTCGGGACAGTTTACGAGCAGTACTTC. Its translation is CASSQLGTVYEQYF.

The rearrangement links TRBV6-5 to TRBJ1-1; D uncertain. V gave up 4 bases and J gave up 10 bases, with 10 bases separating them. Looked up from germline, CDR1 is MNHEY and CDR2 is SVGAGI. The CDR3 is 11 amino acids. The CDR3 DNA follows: TGTGCCAGCAGTTCCCAAATGGGAGCTTTCTTT. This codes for CASSSQMGAFF.

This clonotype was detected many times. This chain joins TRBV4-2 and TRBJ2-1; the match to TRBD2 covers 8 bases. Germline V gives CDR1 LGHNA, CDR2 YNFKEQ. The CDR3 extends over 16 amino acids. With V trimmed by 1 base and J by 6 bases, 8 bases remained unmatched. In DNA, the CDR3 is TGTGCCAGCAGCCAAGTCCTTGGACTAGCTATCAATGAGCAGTTCTTC. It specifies CASSQVLGLAINEQFF.

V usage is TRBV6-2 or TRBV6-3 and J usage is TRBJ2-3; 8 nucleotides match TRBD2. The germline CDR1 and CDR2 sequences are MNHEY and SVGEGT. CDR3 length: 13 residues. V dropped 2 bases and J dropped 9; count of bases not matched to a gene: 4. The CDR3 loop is CASSYSGGQTQYF. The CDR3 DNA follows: TGTGCCAGCAGTTACAGCGGGGGTCAAACGCAGTATTTT.